The clone carrying this TCR beta chain turned up a few times. The sample comes from a study of T cells after yellow fever vaccination. In TCRdb, the 5' RACE reads were re-called with MiXCR into one record per CDR3 protein. The data contain 500,000 to 650,000 distinct CDR3 sequences, approximately 12% of them singletons. The germline gives CDR1 DFQATT, CDR2 SNEGSKA (reference sequence). The CDR3 loop spans 14 amino acids. V lost 0 bases, J lost 3 bases, and 5 bases stayed unmatched. The sequences come from PBMCs, collected on the day of the yellow fever booster vaccination. V usage is TRBV20-1 and J usage is TRBJ2-7; 7 positions agree with TRBD2. This clonotype was sampled from a man aged 25 to 40 who received the YFV17D yellow fever vaccine. DNA for the CDR3: TGCAGTGCTAGAGATCTCGGGAGGCGCTACGAGCAGTACTTC. It translates to CSARDLGRRYEQYF.